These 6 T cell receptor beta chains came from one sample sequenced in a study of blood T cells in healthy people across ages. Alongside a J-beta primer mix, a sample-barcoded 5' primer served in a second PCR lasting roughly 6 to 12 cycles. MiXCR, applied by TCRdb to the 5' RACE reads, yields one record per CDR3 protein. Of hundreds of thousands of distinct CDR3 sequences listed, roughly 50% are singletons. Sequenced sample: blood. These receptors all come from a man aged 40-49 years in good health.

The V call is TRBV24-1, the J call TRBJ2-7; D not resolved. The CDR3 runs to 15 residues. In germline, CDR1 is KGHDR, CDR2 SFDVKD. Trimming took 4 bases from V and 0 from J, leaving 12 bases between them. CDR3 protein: CATSDQDESSYEQYF. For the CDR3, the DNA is TGTGCCACCAGTGACCAAGACGAGAGCTCCTACGAGCAGTACTTC.

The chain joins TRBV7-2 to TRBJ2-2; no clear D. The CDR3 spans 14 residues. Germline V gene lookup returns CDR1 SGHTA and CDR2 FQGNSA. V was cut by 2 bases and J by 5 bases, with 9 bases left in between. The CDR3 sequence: CASSLFAFTGELFF. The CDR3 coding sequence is TGTGCCAGCAGCTTATTTGCGTTTACCGGGGAGCTGTTTTTT. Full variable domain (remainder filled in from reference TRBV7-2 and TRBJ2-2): GAGVSQSPSNKVTEKGKDVELRCDPISGHTALYWYRQSLGQGLEFLIYFQGNSAPDKSGLPSDRFSAERTGGSVSTLTIQRTQQEDSAVYLCASSLFAFTGELFFGEGSRLTVL.

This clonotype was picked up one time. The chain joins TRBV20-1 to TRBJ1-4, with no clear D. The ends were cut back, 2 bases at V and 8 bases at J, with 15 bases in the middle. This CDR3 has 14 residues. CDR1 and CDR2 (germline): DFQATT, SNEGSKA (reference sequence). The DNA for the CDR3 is TGCAGTGCTAGACGGGCATCCTTTAGGGAAAAACTGTTTTTT. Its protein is CSARRASFREKLFF.

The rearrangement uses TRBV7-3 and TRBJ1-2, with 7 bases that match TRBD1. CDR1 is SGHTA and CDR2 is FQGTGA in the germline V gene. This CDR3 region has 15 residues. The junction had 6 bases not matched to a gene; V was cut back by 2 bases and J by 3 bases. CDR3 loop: CASSLSGRGDYGYTF. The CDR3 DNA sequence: TGTGCCAGCAGCTTATCGGGCAGGGGGGACTATGGCTACACCTTC.

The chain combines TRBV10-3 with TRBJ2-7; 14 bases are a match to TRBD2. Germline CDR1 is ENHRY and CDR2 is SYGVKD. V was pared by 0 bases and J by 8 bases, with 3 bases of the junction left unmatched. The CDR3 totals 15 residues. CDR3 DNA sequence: TGTGCCATCAGTGAGTCAGGACTAGCGGGAGGACAGCAGTACTTC. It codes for CAISESGLAGGQQYF.

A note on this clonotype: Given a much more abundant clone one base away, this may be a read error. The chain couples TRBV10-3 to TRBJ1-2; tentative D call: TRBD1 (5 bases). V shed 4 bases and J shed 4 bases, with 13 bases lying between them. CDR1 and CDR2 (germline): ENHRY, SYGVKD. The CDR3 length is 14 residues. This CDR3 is CAISADRSTYGYTF. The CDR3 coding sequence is TGTGCCATCAGTGCCGACAGATCCACCTATGGCTACACCTTC.